The next 13 T cell receptor beta chains were all read from a single sample in a study of CD8 T cells in Susac syndrome. When the RNA was reverse transcribed, random hexamers were used with an input of roughly 0.5 to 1 ug. MiXCR was run by TCRdb on the immunoSEQ multiplex PCR reads, yielding one entry per CDR3 protein. The sample includes over 350,000 distinct CDR3 sequences, 75% to 90% of them seen just once. Sequenced sample: CD8+ T cells from PBMCs. Every receptor here comes from a human donor with multiple sclerosis.

The chain has TRBV15 and TRBJ2-5; weak D call: TRBD2 (6 bases). CDR1 and CDR2 (germline): LNHNV, YYDKDF (reference sequence). The V and J ends lost 2 bases and 5 bases respectively, with 15 bases between them. CDR3 length: 15 amino acids. The CDR3 protein is CATSRPAPGRETQYF. The CDR3 DNA reads as TGTGCCACCAGCAGACCCGCCCCGGGGAGGGAGACCCAGTACTTC.

CDR3 nucleotide sequence: TGCGCCAGCATGTGGGCAGCGGGTTTAAGCTCTGGGGCCAACGTCCTGACTTTC. Translated, it gives CASMWAAGLSSGANVLTF. The V gene is TRBV5-1, the J gene TRBJ2-6; D might be TRBD2 (6 bases). The CDR3 is made up of 18 amino acids. V gave up 6 bases and J gave up 0 bases, with 19 bases separating them. In germline, CDR1 is SGHRS, CDR2 YFSETQ.

The chain links TRBV7-9 to TRBJ1-2, with D perhaps TRBD1 (5 bases). CDR3 length: 16 amino acids. Trimming removed 6 bases at V and 4 bases at J, with 21 bases between. In germline, CDR1 is SEHNR, CDR2 FQNEAQ (reference sequence). This CDR3 is CASSSPTAGAFYGYTF. In nucleotides, the CDR3 is TGTGCCAGCAGTTCTCCGACAGCTGGGGCTTTCTATGGCTACACCTTC.

This clonotype was detected only a few times. The rearrangement links TRBV4-1 to TRBJ1-5, with D perhaps matching TRBD1 (6 bases). V shed 0 bases and J shed 3 bases, with 15 bases lying between them. Germline CDR1 and CDR2: MGHRA and YSYEKL. The CDR3 extends over 17 amino acids. CDR3 DNA: TGCGCCAGCAGCCAAGATCCGGGTACAGGGATCAATCAGCCCCAGCATTTT. Protein: CASSQDPGTGINQPQHF.

The rearrangement links TRBV12-3 or TRBV12-4 to TRBJ2-6; D not certain. The CDR3 has 10 residues. V gave up 11 bases and J gave up 4 bases, with 3 bases separating them. CDR3 loop: CAAGANVLTF. The CDR3 bases are TGTGCCGCGGGGGCCAACGTCCTGACTTTC.

This clonotype was observed once. The chain is built from TRBV5-1 and TRBJ2-2; D tentatively reads TRBD1 or TRBD2 (6 bases each). Trimming pared 7 bases from V and 1 base from J, leaving 11 bases between. This CDR3 is built from 14 residues. Germline V gene data show CDR1 as SGHRS and CDR2 as YFSETQ. The CDR3 here is CASQQGLNTGELFF. The CDR3 DNA is TGCGCCAGCCAACAGGGACTGAACACCGGGGAGCTGTTTTTT.

The chain recombines TRBV7-9 with TRBJ1-2; 8 nucleotides align to TRBD1. Trimming cost V 7 bases and J 3 bases; bases outside gene matches: 7. Germline V gene lookup returns CDR1 SEHNR and CDR2 FQNEAQ (reference sequence). CDR3 length: 14 residues. The CDR3 DNA sequence: TGTGCCAGCACCTCGACAGGGGACGACTATGGCTACACCTTC. Amino acid sequence: CASTSTGDDYGYTF.

V and J are TRBV5-5 and TRBJ1-5; the match to TRBD1 covers 7 bases. Germline V gives CDR1 SGHKS, CDR2 YYEKEE (reference sequence). The CDR3 consists of 16 residues. The ends lost 5 bases at V and 0 bases at J; junction bases unmatched: 8. In nucleotides, the CDR3 is TGTGCCAGCAGTTTTACAGGGGTTCCTAGCAATCAGCCCCAGCATTTT. Translating gives CASSFTGVPSNQPQHF.

This clonotype appeared once. The rearrangement links TRBV6-1 to TRBJ2-7, with 8 bases matching TRBD1. V shed 4 bases, J shed 4 bases, and the junction held 12 bases outside the gene matches. The CDR3 runs to 16 residues. The germline V gene has CDR1 MNHNS and CDR2 SASEGT. This chain's CDR3 is CASSGPVQGVRYEQYF. The CDR3 DNA reads as TGTGCCAGCAGTGGACCGGTACAGGGGGTAAGGTACGAGCAGTACTTC.

A few counts support this clonotype. The chain is built from TRBV5-4 and TRBJ2-1; 8 nucleotides agree with TRBD1. V trimming: 4 bases; J trimming: 6 bases; junction bases outside the gene matches: 3. Per germline, CDR1 SGHNT and CDR2 YYREEE (reference sequence). This CDR3 has 13 residues. CDR3 coding DNA: TGTGCCAGCAGCCCGGACAGGGTCAATGAGCAGTTCTTC. Translated, it gives CASSPDRVNEQFF.

This chain connects TRBV25-1 to TRBJ2-7; no clear D. CDR1 and CDR2 (germline): MGHDK, SYGVNS. The CDR3 covers 12 residues. V lost 6 bases and J lost 2, with 8 bases in between. The CDR3 DNA sequence: TGTGCCAGCAGCGACGACACCTACGAGCAGTACTTC. Translating it yields CASSDDTYEQYF.

J is TRBJ2-2 and V is TRBV30, with 7 bases fitting TRBD1. Germline V gives CDR1 GTSNPN, CDR2 SVGIG (reference sequence). Losses at the gene ends were 1 base for V and 7 bases for J; bases not matched to a gene: 6. CDR3 length equals 14 residues. The CDR3 is CAWSGTGAIGELFF. The CDR3 DNA sequence: TGTGCCTGGAGTGGCACAGGGGCGATCGGGGAGCTGTTTTTT.

The chain joins TRBV30 to TRBJ2-1; 7 bases map to TRBD1. CDR1 and CDR2 from the germline V gene are GTSNPN and SVGIG (reference sequence). V lost 4 bases to trimming and J lost 5 bases; unmatched junction nucleotides: 8. This CDR3 contains 14 residues. In DNA form, the CDR3 reads TGTGCCTGGATTACCGGGACAGAAGACAATGAGCAGTTCTTC. Its translation: CAWITGTEDNEQFF.